Shown below are 26 T cell receptor beta chains from a single sample sequenced in a study of blood T cell repertoires in COVID-19. Sequencing used immunoSEQ multiplex PCR; TCRdb keeps in-frame clones, though not all of them. The sample lists about 350,000 clones; about nine tenths were seen once. Input material: PBMCs or T cells enriched from blood (not recorded which). These receptors all come from a woman aged 30 to 39 who had been exposed to COVID-19.

This clone was recorded at least ten times. The V gene is TRBV5-1, the J gene TRBJ2-2; D is possibly TRBD1 (5 bases). The CDR3 has 15 amino acids. The germline V gene encodes CDR1 SGHRS and CDR2 YFSETQ. Trimming stripped 0 bases from V and 6 bases from J, with 12 bases between. The CDR3 DNA reads as TGCGCCAGCAGCTTGGCTTTACAGGAGCCCGGGGAGCTGTTTTTT. Protein: CASSLALQEPGELFF.

This chain joins TRBV25-1 and TRBJ2-4; D possibly corresponds to TRBD1 (6 bases). V lost 6 bases, J lost 7 bases, and 7 bases lay in between. Germline CDR1 is MGHDK and CDR2 is SYGVNS. The CDR3 covers 11 residues. The CDR3 spells CASRGANIQYF. The CDR3 DNA sequence: TGTGCCAGCAGGGGGGCGAACATTCAGTACTTC.

J is TRBJ2-3 and V is TRBV27, with 9 bases aligning to TRBD2. Trimming cost V 3 bases and J 5 bases; bases outside gene matches: 12. The CDR3 covers 17 residues. CDR1 is MNHEY and CDR2 is SMNVEV in the germline V gene (reference sequence). CDR3 region: CASSFRGLAFVKDTQYF. The CDR3, as DNA: TGTGCCAGCAGTTTTCGTGGACTAGCGTTTGTTAAAGATACGCAGTATTTT.

The chain links TRBV6-5 to TRBJ1-5; a possible D gene is TRBD1 (6 bases). The V gene's germline CDR1 is MNHEY and CDR2 SVGAGI. The CDR3 is 14 amino acids. The V end lost 6 bases, the J end lost 2 bases, and 11 bases lay between the germline ends. The CDR3 DNA sequence: TGTGCCAGCAGACTCAGACAGGGCAATCAGCCCCAGCATTTT. Translation gives CASRLRQGNQPQHF.

The rearrangement joins TRBV6-5 to TRBJ1-1; 10 bases align to TRBD1. The V gene's germline CDR1 is MNHEY and CDR2 SVGAGI. The CDR3 loop spans 16 amino acids. With V trimmed by 2 bases and J by 0 bases, 3 bases remained unmatched. The CDR3 reads CASSYRDRGMNTEAFF. The DNA for the CDR3 is TGTGCCAGCAGTTACAGGGACAGGGGCATGAACACTGAAGCTTTCTTT.

The chain links TRBV3-1 (or the pseudogene TRBV3-2) to TRBJ2-3; 9 positions match TRBD1. The CDR3 contains 15 residues. Germline V gives CDR1 LGHDT, CDR2 YNNKEL (reference sequence). Unmatched junction bases numbered 4, after V lost 3 bases and J lost 3 bases. CDR3 nucleotide sequence: TGTGCCAGCAGCCACCGGGACAGGGTGACAGATACGCAGTATTTT. Encoded protein: CASSHRDRVTDTQYF.

The CDR3 region is CASSRGLAGGPGTGELFF. The CDR3 DNA reads TGCGCCAGCAGCCGCGGACTAGCGGGAGGGCCGGGCACCGGGGAGCTGTTTTTT. The chain joins TRBV5-1 to TRBJ2-2; 15 nucleotides line up with TRBD2. Germline CDR1 reads SGHRS; CDR2 reads YFSETQ. CDR3 size: 18 residues. Trimming at V came to 4 bases and at J to 4 bases, leaving 8 bases not matched to a gene.

The rearrangement joins TRBV10-2 to TRBJ2-1; 7 bases are shared with TRBD2. The V gene's germline CDR1 is WSHSY and CDR2 SAAADI. V was clipped by 4 bases and J by 2 bases; unmatched bases: 5. This CDR3 has 15 amino acids. The CDR3 DNA reads as TGCGCCAGCAGTGCAAGCGGGGCTGCCTACAATGAGCAGTTCTTC. It is translated as CASSASGAAYNEQFF.

This clone was seen a single time. The DNA of the CDR3 is TGTGCCAGCGCTGGGGCGAAGGGTGAAAAACTGTTTTTT. Encoded protein: CASAGAKGEKLFF. V is TRBV6-6 and J is TRBJ1-4, with D perhaps TRBD1 (5 bases). V was shortened by 8 bases and J by 7 bases, with 14 bases between the two germline ends. The CDR3 extends over 13 amino acids. Germline assignment: CDR1 MNHNY and CDR2 SVGAGI (reference sequence).

This clone was counted only a few times. The junction shows a germline mismatch at one end, possibly a read error. The J gene is TRBJ1-2, the V gene TRBV7-8, with TRBD1 matching 7 bases. The CDR3 has 16 amino acids. The germline V gene has CDR1 SGHVS and CDR2 FQNEAQ. CDR3 protein: CASSLGADRSYYGYTF. For the CDR3, the DNA is TGTGCCAGCAGCCTCGGGGCGGACAGGTCATACTACGGCTACACCTTC.

DNA of the CDR3: TGCAGCGTTGCTAGCGTGGAGACCCAGTACTTC. Its translation is CSVASVETQYF. This chain connects TRBV29-1 to TRBJ2-5, with D maybe TRBD2 (6 bases). The CDR3 has 11 amino acids. The V end was cut by 4 bases, the J end by 5 bases, with 8 bases between. Germline assignment: CDR1 SQVTM and CDR2 ANQGSEA.

This clone was seen just once. V usage is TRBV19 and J usage is TRBJ1-5, with TRBD1 matching 8 bases. The germline CDR1 and CDR2 sequences are LNHDA and SQIVND (reference sequence). V shed 11 bases and J 6 bases; nucleotides not matched to a gene: 12. The CDR3 is 14 amino acids. As DNA, the CDR3 is TGTGCCGGGGGGGTCACAGGGGGAACTCAGCCCCAGCATTTT. Its protein is CAGGVTGGTQPQHF.

The genes are TRBV5-5 and TRBJ2-7; D call uncertain. V was shortened by 2 bases and J by 0 bases, with 12 bases between the two germline ends. The CDR3 covers 15 residues. Germline V gene sequence: CDR1 SGHKS, CDR2 YYEKEE (reference sequence). Written as DNA, the CDR3 is TGTGCCAGCAGCTTCTTGGCCATCTTCTCCTACGAGCAGTACTTC. Translation: CASSFLAIFSYEQYF.

This clone appeared once. The chain combines TRBV19 with TRBJ2-2; 10 positions match TRBD1. With 1 base clipped from V and 6 bases from J, the junction kept 11 bases outside the gene matches. The CDR3 extends over 18 amino acids. Germline V gene data show CDR1 as LNHDA and CDR2 as SQIVND (reference sequence). The CDR3 sequence: CASSIGDRGHGPPGELFF. CDR3 sequence (DNA): TGTGCCAGTAGTATAGGGGACAGGGGACACGGACCCCCCGGGGAGCTGTTTTTT.

This clone was observed once. The rearrangement joins TRBV6-5 to TRBJ1-1; weak D call: TRBD1 (6 bases). The CDR3 consists of 15 residues. From germline, CDR1 is MNHEY and CDR2 SVGAGI. The V end lost 7 bases, the J end lost 6 bases, and 21 bases lay between the germline ends. In DNA form, the CDR3 reads TGTGCCAGCAAGGCGGGGGGCGCGGGTAACGCTGAAGCTTTCTTT. This translates into CASKAGGAGNAEAFF.

V is TRBV5-6 and J is TRBJ1-3; possible D gene TRBD1, 6 bases. V lost 3 bases to trimming and J lost 2 bases, with 12 bases between them. The CDR3 has 15 amino acids. Germline V gene lookup returns CDR1 SGHDT and CDR2 YYEEEE. The CDR3 protein is CASSWGTGPGNTIYF. The CDR3 nucleotides read TGTGCCAGCAGCTGGGGAACAGGGCCTGGAAACACCATATATTTT.

This chain links TRBV11-3 with TRBJ2-1, with no clear D. Trimming took off 4 bases at V and 13 bases at J, with 17 bases between the two ends. Per the germline V gene, CDR1 is SGHNT and CDR2 is YENEEA. The CDR3 totals 13 residues. Here the CDR3 DNA reads TGTGCCAGCAGCTCCCCTCTAGTTCGGCGTCAGTTCTTC. Its protein is CASSSPLVRRQFF.

The chain employs TRBV4-2 and TRBJ1-3; D gene unclear. Per the germline V gene, CDR1 is LGHNA and CDR2 is YNFKEQ. The length of the CDR3 is 14 residues. V was pared by 1 base and J by 7 bases, with 11 bases between. This CDR3 is CASSQGEVSNTIYF. In DNA form, the CDR3 reads TGTGCCAGCAGCCAAGGAGAGGTCTCGAACACCATATATTTT.

The chain uses TRBV9 and TRBJ2-1; 8 positions match TRBD1. CDR1 SGDLS and CDR2 YYNGEE come from the germline V gene. The CDR3 runs 13 residues. With 4 bases clipped from V and 11 bases from J, the junction kept 8 bases outside the gene matches. CDR3 residues: CASSPQTGAKQFF. Here the CDR3 DNA reads TGTGCCAGCAGCCCTCAGACAGGGGCGAAGCAGTTCTTC.

The chain joins TRBV19 to TRBJ2-7; D is possibly TRBD1 (6 bases). V gave up 7 bases and J gave up 2 bases, with 12 bases separating them. This CDR3 contains 13 residues. The germline CDR1 and CDR2 sequences are LNHDA and SQIVND (reference sequence). This CDR3 reads CASTPGHPYEQYF. CDR3 coding DNA: TGTGCCAGTACCCCGGGACATCCCTACGAGCAGTACTTC.

The chain uses TRBV6-5 and TRBJ2-7; weak D call: TRBD2 (6 bases). CDR3 length equals 14 residues. The germline V and J ends were trimmed by 5 bases and 0 bases, with 11 bases remaining between them. The germline V gene has CDR1 MNHEY and CDR2 SVGAGI. The chain's CDR3 is CASSRPEGSYEQYF. DNA for the CDR3: TGTGCCAGCAGTAGACCGGAGGGCTCCTACGAGCAGTACTTC.

The genes are TRBV25-1 and TRBJ2-5, with a possible D match to TRBD2 (6 bases). V lost 5 bases, J lost 1 base, and 11 bases lay in between. The germline V gene has CDR1 MGHDK and CDR2 SYGVNS. The length of the CDR3 is 14 residues. The CDR3: CASSMAGIQETQYF. CDR3 nucleotide sequence: TGTGCCAGCAGTATGGCGGGGATCCAAGAGACCCAGTACTTC.

This clone has just one count. The chain uses TRBV7-9 and TRBJ1-5; D not resolved. The CDR3 runs to 14 residues. V was clipped by 1 base and J by 5 bases, with 9 bases between them. Germline V gene lookup returns CDR1 SEHNR and CDR2 FQNEAQ (reference sequence). CDR3 sequence reads: CASSLEGLHQPQHF. The CDR3, as DNA: TGTGCCAGCAGCTTAGAAGGACTCCATCAGCCCCAGCATTTT.

This clone was recorded once. This chain uses TRBV3-1 (or the pseudogene TRBV3-2) with TRBJ1-6, with TRBD1 matching 7 bases. V shed 5 bases and J 6 bases; nucleotides not matched to a gene: 7. Germline assignment: CDR1 LGHDT and CDR2 YNNKEL (reference sequence). The CDR3 contains 15 residues. The CDR3 coding sequence is TGTGCCAGCAGCATTCGACAGGGCCTTAATTCACCCCTCCACTTT. This codes for CASSIRQGLNSPLHF.

The rearrangement uses TRBV5-5 and TRBJ1-1; D is perhaps TRBD1 (5 bases). V lost 5 bases, J lost 4 bases, and 21 bases lay in between. The CDR3 loop spans 16 amino acids. Germline V gene data show CDR1 as SGHKS and CDR2 as YYEKEE (reference sequence). The CDR3 region has the DNA TGTGCCAGCAGTGCCGGGACGGCAACCGGGGGCACTGAAGCTTTCTTT. Residues: CASSAGTATGGTEAFF.

The CDR3 reads CASVQGHSGNTIYF. The CDR3, as DNA: TGTGCCAGCGTACAGGGCCACTCTGGAAACACCATATATTTT. This chain uses TRBV19 with TRBJ1-3; a weak D match, TRBD1 (6 bases). CDR1 is LNHDA, CDR2 SQIVND, per germline (reference sequence). The CDR3 is 14 residues long. The V end was cut by 9 bases, the J end by 0 bases, with 12 bases between.